This T cell receptor (beta chain) was documented in a study of Ad26.COV2.S vaccination and SARS-CoV-2 variants (dated by TCRdb to about 2021). Turning to the overall study: Donors in the vaccine arm were drawn from COV1001, a phase I-IIa trial of Ad26.COV2.S in healthy adults that was multicentre, randomized, double-blind and placebo-controlled. Trial participants were randomized into five groups of five, in which low-dose or high-dose Ad26.COV2.S was given once or twice, or placebo was given on both occasions. TCRbeta repertoire sequencing served as the tool for gauging how specific and how broad the SARS-CoV-2-reactive T cell receptors were following Ad26.COV2.S vaccination. Throughout the experiments and outcome assessment, investigators stayed blinded to trial group allocation. Ad26.COV2.S was administered intramuscularly at a dose of 5x10^10 or 1x10^11 viral particles, either as one shot or as two shots given 56 days apart. The TCR-sequenced set comprised approximately 30 samples: around 20 Ad26.COV2.S vaccine recipients, 5 placebo recipients and 8 SARS-CoV-2 convalescent individuals.

General study outcomes and caveats: Compared with placebo recipients, Ad26.COV2.S recipients showed higher spike-specific TCR breadth (P = 0.0014). Vaccine and placebo recipients had similar non-spike TCR breadth, a finding consistent with the vaccine containing only spike. The authors noted that the TCR breadth and depth analyses may have underestimated total T cell responses. Substantial breadth of spike-specific CD8+ and CD4+ T cell responses was reported after vaccination. The study lacked the statistical power to compare responses across vaccine doses or regimens.

The treatment or condition label, as the study defines it: 15 to 20 received Ad26.COV2.S at low or high dose, single or two shots; several received placebo; per-sample allocation not given. For vaccine and placebo recipients, the sequenced repertoires came from samples collected on day 63 after the first injection. Between 29 July and 7 August 2020, Cohort 1b enrolled around 24 adults aged 18-55 years at one site in Boston, USA. Ad26.COV2.S was a replication-incompetent adenovirus type 26 vector that expressed a prefusion-stabilized SARS-CoV-2 spike protein derived from the original Wuhan strain. TCRbeta CDR3 regions were sequenced with the immunoSEQ Assay. After extraction, genomic DNA underwent amplification by bias-controlled multiplex PCR, followed by high-throughput sequencing. Concerning the study's data processing: To quantify the absolute abundance of each unique TCRbeta CDR3 region, sequences were collapsed and filtered. T cell fraction was estimated by normalizing TCRbeta template counts to usable DNA, which was measured by amplifying reference genes present in all nucleated cells. Repertoire TCRs were annotated as SARS-CoV-2-specific when V gene, CDR3 amino acid sequence and J gene were exactly matched to a known reactive TCR set. MIRA supplied the reference SARS-CoV-2 TCR set, which was filtered for enrichment in COVID-19-positive ImmuneCODE repertoires so that public or cross-reactive TCRs were removed. Using the MIRA antigens, annotated TCRs were further analysed by specific ORF or by position within an ORF. Depth was the summed frequency of annotated unique rearrangements, while breadth was defined as annotated unique rearrangements over total unique productive rearrangements. Group comparisons of TCR breadth used two-sided Wilcoxon rank-sum tests. TCRdb provides this immuneACCESS table in a form limited to in-frame rearrangements. Some clones are lacking; in checked studies, under half of them reflect an unresolved V gene, and why the rest are absent is not known. V and J calls and clone size are as listed in that table; D and trimming were resolved from the DNA. For this sample the table gives about 680,000 clones, of which 80% to 90% were detected only once. About 1.5% of the sample lies in the top ten.

Comments on this clone: No antigen is known for it. The sample holds no much larger clone one base away, and base qualities are not on file.

The germline V gene supplies CDR1 SNHLY and CDR2 FYNNEI. Including cysteine and phenylalanine, the CDR3 has 15 amino acids. Only the CDR3 part of the read is kept: 45 bases, read in frame from the first base. Between the V and J ends, shortened by 4 bases and 4 bases respectively, the junction contains 11 bases. Material: peripheral blood, obtained in a trial of Ad26.COV2.S vaccine versus placebo. The chain couples TRBV2 to TRBJ1-6; the D gene is perhaps TRBD1, from 5 matching bases. The sequence derives from a person aged 18-60 years who received the Ad26.COV2.S COVID-19 vaccine or a placebo. The CDR3 region reads CASSAPQGYNSPLHF. The DNA sequence follows: TGTGCCAGCAGTGCCCCCCAGGGATATAATTCACCCCTCCACTTT.